This section outlines one T cell receptor (beta chain) sequence together with its context. Original processing notes: Estimation of nucleated cell counts relied on the amplification of reference gene primers. Repertoires were generated with immunoSEQ multiplex PCR, while TCRdb's copy carries only in-frame clones and drops some. V and J calls and clone size are given by that table; D and trimming were obtained from the DNA. This table holds around 200,000 clones, approximately 81% found once. The sample comes from a study of blood T cell repertoires in COVID-19. The CDR3 covers 14 residues. V shed 4 bases, J shed 6 bases, and the junction held 4 bases outside the gene matches. Germline CDR1 is SGHNT and CDR2 is YYREEE (reference sequence).

What was sequenced was peripheral blood. The sequence was obtained from a woman older than 75 with acute or convalescent COVID-19. This chain uses TRBV5-4 with TRBJ2-7, with 13 bases lining up with TRBD2. CDR3 in amino acids: CASSQGLAGLEQYF. CDR3 DNA sequence: TGTGCCAGCAGCCAGGGACTAGCGGGACTCGAGCAGTACTTC.